This T cell receptor (beta chain) was identified in a study of blood T cell repertoires in COVID-19. Study details: COVID-19 samples from acute and convalescent phases originated in the United States, Italy and Spain. The cDNA or gDNA used as material had been derived from T cells, B-cell-depleted T cells, or PBMCs.

Germline V gives CDR1 SGHNT, CDR2 YYREEE (reference sequence). This CDR3 contains 15 residues. Trimming cost V 5 bases and J 3 bases; bases outside gene matches: 7. Source study methods: Estimation of nucleated cell counts was performed using reference gene primer amplification. Generated by immunoSEQ multiplex PCR, the TCRdb table keeps only in-frame clones and is missing some. The DNA was the basis for D and trimming; V, J and clone size are from that table. The sample consists of over 200,000 clones, around 85% of them appearing once. Material: peripheral blood. This receptor was taken from a human donor in a cohort sampled during active COVID-19. The chain couples TRBV5-4 to TRBJ1-4, with 7 positions matching TRBD1. For the CDR3, the DNA is TGTGCCAGCAGTGGGACAGCAGATTCTAATGAAAAACTGTTTTTT. Its protein product is CASSGTADSNEKLFF.